This T cell receptor beta chain comes out of a study of T cell repertoires in cytomegalovirus infection. General study points: Dominating the ex vivo response were TCR beta clonotypes that were CMV-specific and HLA-C-restricted.

TCRdb passed the reads through MiXCR, listing each CDR3 protein once. The repertoire holds roughly 500,000 distinct CDR3 sequences, with approximately 16% as singletons. This clonotype was picked up many times. The antigen remains unidentified. The CDR3 length is 15 residues. From germline, CDR1 is SGHTA and CDR2 FQGNSA. J was trimmed by 7 bases and V by 4 bases; bases with no gene match: 5. Sequencing was done on a sample of CD8+ T cells from PBMCs. The TCR comes from a human donor in good health (CMV status not recorded). Some clones in this sample may be carry-over from other donors' samples. The chain employs TRBV7-2 and TRBJ2-1; 12 positions agree with TRBD2. CDR3 protein: CASSYLAGGPNEQFF. DNA for the CDR3: TGTGCCAGCAGCTACCTAGCGGGGGGGCCAAATGAGCAGTTCTTC.